The 24 T cell receptor beta chains listed next were all sequenced from one sample in a study of blood T cell repertoires in COVID-19. Libraries were prepared by immunoSEQ multiplex PCR; TCRdb keeps only in-frame clonotypes and omits some of them. The sample shows approximately 260,000 clones, around 87% of them seen only once. The sequencing sample was made of PBMCs or T cells enriched from blood (not recorded which). Receptor source: a woman in her forties with acute COVID-19.

The CDR3 DNA reads as TGTGCCACCAGCAGTAGGGGACAGGGTACCCAGAGCTCTGGGGCCAACGTCCTGACTTTC. Protein product: CATSSRGQGTQSSGANVLTF. The V and J genes are TRBV15 and TRBJ2-6, with TRBD1 matching over 9 bases. The germline V gene encodes CDR1 LNHNV and CDR2 YYDKDF (reference sequence). The CDR3 totals 20 residues. The V and J ends lost 3 bases and 0 bases, in that order; junction bases with no gene match: 12. Combining the CDR3 with reference TRBV15 and TRBJ2-6 gives the whole variable domain DAMVIQNPRYQVTQFGKPVTLSCSQTLNHNVMYWYQQKSSQAPKLLFHYYDKDFNNEADTPDNFQSRRPNTSFCFLDIRSPGLGDTAMYLCATSSRGQGTQSSGANVLTFGAGSRLTVL.

CDR3 DNA sequence: TGTGCCGGGAGGACAGGGCTTAGGAATTCACCCCTCCACTTT. It translates to CAGRTGLRNSPLHF. The chain employs TRBV6-5 and TRBJ1-6, with TRBD1 matching 8 bases. The CDR3 sequence is 14 residues long. Germline lookup yields CDR1 MNHEY and CDR2 SVGAGI. The trim removed 11 bases at V and 7 bases at J, leaving 10 bases unmatched.

This rearrangement joins TRBV18 to TRBJ2-2; D might be TRBD1 (5 bases). CDR3 size: 15 residues. Trimming took 5 bases from V and 2 from J, leaving 12 bases between them. Germline CDR1 is KGHSH and CDR2 is LQKENI. The CDR3: CASSIRQINTGELFF. For the CDR3, the DNA is TGTGCCAGCTCAATAAGACAGATTAACACCGGGGAGCTGTTTTTT.

A remark on this clone: Other DNA sequences from this sample encode an identical CDR3 as well. The chain uses TRBV19 and TRBJ1-5; 10 nucleotides match TRBD1. CDR1 LNHDA and CDR2 SQIVND come from the germline V gene (reference sequence). V shed 4 bases, J shed 4 bases, and the junction held 4 bases outside the gene matches. The CDR3 is made up of 15 amino acids. The CDR3 nucleotides are TGTGCCAGTAGTAGGGGGACAGGGGAAAATCAGCCCCAGCATTTT. Translation gives CASSRGTGENQPQHF.

This chain joins TRBV5-8 and TRBJ2-1; tentatively, D is TRBD2 (6 bases). The ends were cut back, 1 base at V and 4 bases at J, with 21 bases in the middle. The CDR3 has 18 residues. CDR1 is SGHTS, CDR2 YDEGEE, per germline. DNA of the CDR3: TGTGCCAGCAGCTTGTGGGAAACCGGGACTTTTTTTTACAATGAGCAGTTCTTC. The encoded protein is CASSLWETGTFFYNEQFF.

The rearrangement joins TRBV4-2 to TRBJ2-7; a weak D match, TRBD1 (6 bases). Trimming pared 1 base from V and 4 bases from J, leaving 14 bases between. There are 15 residues in the CDR3. Germline V gene lookup returns CDR1 LGHNA and CDR2 YNFKEQ. The CDR3 DNA is TGTGCCAGCAGCCAAGGGGCCAGGGGATCATACGAGCAGTACTTC. Its translation is CASSQGARGSYEQYF.

V is TRBV7-9 and J is TRBJ1-3; 11 bases agree with TRBD1. V trimming: 5 bases; J trimming: 1 base; junction bases outside the gene matches: 4. This CDR3 comprises 16 residues. CDR1 is SEHNR and CDR2 is FQNEAQ in the germline V gene (reference sequence). CDR3 residues: CASSPGTGGSGNTIYF. The CDR3 bases are TGTGCCAGCAGCCCTGGGACAGGGGGGTCTGGAAACACCATATATTTT.

The CDR3 reads CASSPSGDTYEQYF. The CDR3 DNA reads TGTGCCAGCAGTCCTAGCGGGGATACCTACGAGCAGTACTTC. The gene calls are TRBV28 and TRBJ2-7; 9 bases are a match to TRBD2. The CDR3 extends over 14 amino acids. Germline-derived CDR1 and CDR2 are MDHEN and SYDVKM. With V trimmed by 5 bases and J by 2 bases, 4 bases remained unmatched.

There are a few counts of this clone. The chain couples TRBV3-1 (or the pseudogene TRBV3-2) to TRBJ2-7; TRBD1 might be the D (6 bases). Trimming removed 7 bases from V and 1 base from J, with 14 bases in between. Germline CDR1 LGHDT, CDR2 YNNKEL (reference sequence). The CDR3 length is 14 residues. CDR3 nucleotides: TGTGCCAGCAAGGCCCGGGACACTTCCTACGAGCAGTACTTC. This sequence encodes CASKARDTSYEQYF.

In its sample, this clone was seen a few times. This chain uses TRBV21-1 with TRBJ1-6; the table's TRBD1 call for D was not verified on the DNA. TRBV21-1 is a listed pseudogene. There are 15 residues in the CDR3. CDR3 sequence: CASTLDSAYNSPLHF. The CDR3 region has the DNA TGTGCCAGCACCCTGGACAGTGCCTATAATTCACCCCTCCACTTT.

The rearrangement uses TRBV25-1 and TRBJ2-7; 13 bases align to TRBD2. This CDR3 is built from 15 residues. Germline V CDR1 and CDR2: MGHDK, SYGVNS. The junction had 9 bases not matched to a gene; V was cut back by 6 bases and J by 7 bases. CDR3 bases: TGTGCCAGCAGCCGCGGACTAGCGGGAGACAGGGAGCAGTACTTC. Translation: CASSRGLAGDREQYF.

This clone was observed once. Additional DNA sequences in this sample encode the identical CDR3. The rearrangement joins TRBV29-1 to TRBJ2-7, with 7 bases that match TRBD1. The V gene end was trimmed by 5 bases and the J gene end by 0 bases; junction bases not matched to a gene: 4. Germline CDR1 reads SQVTM; CDR2 reads ANQGSEA. The CDR3 sequence is 13 residues long. In nucleotides, the CDR3 is TGCAGCGTTCGGGACAGAGACTCCTACGAGCAGTACTTC. Translating gives CSVRDRDSYEQYF.

V gene TRBV5-1 combines with J gene TRBJ1-6, with TRBD1 matching over 7 bases. Germline V gene data show CDR1 as SGHRS and CDR2 as YFSETQ. V trimming: 0 bases; J trimming: 5 bases; junction bases outside the gene matches: 5. CDR3 length: 16 residues. CDR3 nucleotide sequence: TGCGCCAGCAGCTTGGCAGGGACAGATAATAATTCACCCCTCCACTTT. It specifies CASSLAGTDNNSPLHF. Looking up the rest from reference TRBV5-1 and TRBJ1-6 gives the full variable domain: KAGVTQTPRYLIKTRGQQVTLSCSPISGHRSVSWYQQTPGQGLQFLFEYFSETQRNKGNFPGRFSGRQFSNSRSEMNVSTLELGDSALYLCASSLAGTDNNSPLHFGNGTRLTVT.

The CDR3 coding sequence is TGCGCCAGCAGCTTGATCGGGTTTCTGTACTTC. It encodes CASSLIGFLYF. The genes are TRBV5-1 and TRBJ2-7, with D uncertain. Trimming shortened V by 1 base and J by 12 bases, and 11 bases separated the two germline ends. This CDR3 is built from 11 residues. Germline lookup yields CDR1 SGHRS and CDR2 YFSETQ.

This chain uses TRBV4-2 with TRBJ2-7, with TRBD1 matching over 8 bases. The CDR3 loop spans 15 amino acids. Germline V gene lookup returns CDR1 LGHNA and CDR2 YNFKEQ. J lost 7 bases, V lost 3 bases, and 11 bases had no gene match. This CDR3 reads CASSQQQGVAGEQYF. DNA of the CDR3: TGTGCCAGCAGCCAGCAACAGGGGGTCGCGGGGGAGCAGTACTTC.

J is TRBJ2-5 and V is TRBV15; no firm D call. Trimming stripped 0 bases from V and 5 bases from J, with 7 bases between. Germline CDR1 reads LNHNV; CDR2 reads YYDKDF (reference sequence). The CDR3 spans 13 residues. CDR3 in amino acids: CATSRDLAETQYF. CDR3 in DNA: TGTGCCACCAGCAGAGATCTTGCGGAGACCCAGTACTTC.

The J gene is TRBJ1-5, the V gene TRBV7-6; the D gene is possibly TRBD1 (6 bases). Trimming took off 5 bases at V and 1 base at J, with 9 bases between the two ends. CDR1 SGHVS and CDR2 FNYEAQ come from the germline V gene. This CDR3 is built from 14 residues. The CDR3 DNA sequence: TGTGCCAGCAGCCTCCAGGGGAGCAATCAGCCCCAGCATTTT. It is translated as CASSLQGSNQPQHF.

This clone was observed a single time. V gene TRBV3-1 (or the pseudogene TRBV3-2) combines with J gene TRBJ2-7; weak D call: TRBD1 (5 bases). Deletions cut 2 bases from V and 5 bases from J, with 7 bases between. Germline V lookup: CDR1 LGHDT, CDR2 YNNKEL (reference sequence). The CDR3 totals 12 residues. CDR3 sequence (DNA): TGTGCCAGCAGCCAAACAGGTAACGAGCAGTACTTC. It is translated as CASSQTGNEQYF.

The gene calls are TRBV25-1 and TRBJ1-4; D remains unclear. V lost 3 bases to trimming and J lost 0 bases, with 8 bases between them. This CDR3 region has 15 residues. CDR1 is MGHDK, CDR2 SYGVNS, per germline. The CDR3 sequence: CASSDRLTTNEKLFF. CDR3 bases: TGTGCCAGCAGTGACAGACTCACAACTAATGAAAAACTGTTTTTT.

The chain has TRBV7-9 and TRBJ2-3, with a possible D match to TRBD2 (6 bases). Germline V gene data show CDR1 as SEHNR and CDR2 as FQNEAQ (reference sequence). The length of the CDR3 is 16 residues. V lost 5 bases and J lost 1, with 16 bases in between. The CDR3 here is CASSGPGTRGTDTQYF. CDR3 bases: TGTGCCAGCAGCGGACCCGGGACTCGGGGCACAGATACGCAGTATTTT. The complete variable domain, with remaining parts taken from reference TRBV7-9 and TRBJ2-3, reads DTGVSQNPRHKITKRGQNVTFRCDPISEHNRLYWYRQTLGQGPEFLTYFQNEAQLEKSRLLSDRFSAERPKGSFSTLEIQRTEQGDSAMYLCASSGPGTRGTDTQYFGPGTRLTVL.

This sequence joins TRBV13 and TRBJ2-7; a possible D gene is TRBD1 (6 bases). V lost 0 bases and J 5 bases, leaving 17 bases between the germline ends. Germline values: CDR1 PRHDT, CDR2 FYEKMQ (reference sequence). The CDR3 totals 16 residues. The CDR3 DNA is TGTGCCAGCAGCTTAGGCAGCACAGGGTACGCCCACGAGCAGTACTTC. This codes for CASSLGSTGYAHEQYF.

This clone appeared once. V gene TRBV6-4 combines with J gene TRBJ1-2; D perhaps matches TRBD1 (6 bases). V lost 6 bases to trimming and J lost 1 base, with 9 bases between them. CDR1 is MRHNA and CDR2 is SNTAGT in the germline V gene. The CDR3 is 13 residues long. CDR3 bases: TGTGCCAGCAGACAGGGTGGTAACTATGGCTACACCTTC. Its protein product is CASRQGGNYGYTF.

This clone appeared a single time. This chain uses TRBV7-6 with TRBJ2-2, with D tentatively TRBD1 (5 bases). The CDR3 consists of 16 residues. V was cut by 1 base and J by 0 bases, with 9 bases left in between. The V gene's germline CDR1 is SGHVS and CDR2 FNYEAQ. This chain's CDR3 is CASSLGGSANTGELFF. The CDR3 DNA sequence: TGTGCCAGCAGCTTAGGGGGCAGCGCGAACACCGGGGAGCTGTTTTTT.

The chain is built from TRBV12-3 or TRBV12-4 and TRBJ2-1; the D gene is possibly TRBD2 (5 bases). Trimming stripped 6 bases from V and 8 bases from J, with 8 bases between. The CDR3 runs to 11 residues. CDR3 DNA sequence: TGTGCCAGCAGGAGGCGGGATGAGCAGTTCTTC. It translates to CASRRRDEQFF.